This section outlines one TCR beta chain sequence together with its context. The target antigen is unknown. The data derive from a study of Ad26.COV2.S vaccination and SARS-CoV-2 variants. Study-level findings and limits: Participants given vaccine showed non-spike TCR breadth similar to that of placebo recipients. Using TCR breadth and depth analyses may have led to underestimated total T cell responses. Recipients given vaccine exceeded placebo recipients in spike-specific TCR breadth.

Treatment indicated: 15 to 20 received Ad26.COV2.S at low or high dose, single or two shots; five or six received placebo; per-sample allocation not given. Sample collection was performed on day 63 after the first vaccine or placebo injection. Profiled with immunoSEQ multiplex PCR; TCRdb holds only in-frame clones, not every one. The data show 350,000 to 450,000 clones, with about nine tenths seen just once and around 3.7% held by the top ten. The origin of this receptor is a person aged 18-65 years who received the Ad26.COV2.S COVID-19 vaccine or a placebo. The sample consisted of peripheral blood, taken in a trial of Ad26.COV2.S vaccine versus placebo.

The CDR3 here is CASSYSRGQGADTQYF. Here the CDR3 DNA reads TGTGCCAGCAGTTACTCTCGGGGACAGGGGGCAGATACGCAGTATTTT. J is TRBJ2-3 and V is TRBV6-5, with 11 nucleotides matching TRBD1. Germline-derived CDR1 and CDR2 are MNHEY and SVGAGI. The CDR3 has 16 amino acids. J gave up 4 bases and V 0 bases, and 3 bases lay outside the gene matches.